The 7 T cell receptor beta chains reported below all come from one sample, sequenced in a study of vaccination effects on CD4 cells after COVID-19. For these receptors, no antigen is known. Pools of viral peptides were used by the ViraFEST assay to expand antigen-specific CD4+ T cells ahead of sequencing. Cells that had been cultured for about 10 days were the source of isolated CD4+ T cells. Of the BNT162b2 and mRNA-1273 vaccines, participants received two doses of one or the other. The assay was immunoSEQ multiplex PCR, and TCRdb's table has in-frame clones only and misses some. Of 14,000 or so clones in the sample, around three quarters were seen once. The sample consisted of CD4+ T cells from PBMCs cultured with SARS-CoV-2 spike peptides, taken after COVID-19 vaccination. Receptors were obtained from a human donor who received a COVID-19 vaccine.

V usage is TRBV10-3 and J usage is TRBJ1-5; D unclear. Trimming cost V 6 bases and J 4 bases, with 13 bases left between them. The CDR3 sequence is 14 residues long. Per germline, CDR1 ENHRY and CDR2 SYGVKD. CDR3 nucleotide sequence: TGTGCCATCAGCGGGAGTTCTCTTAATCAGCCCCAGCATTTT. Translation: CAISGSSLNQPQHF.

The rearrangement joins TRBV4-2 to TRBJ1-2, with TRBD1 as a possible D gene (5 bases). Trimming pared 0 bases from V and 0 bases from J, leaving 23 bases between. Germline V lookup: CDR1 LGHNA, CDR2 YNFKEQ. This CDR3 is built from 20 residues. CDR3 sequence: CASSQDGYAGPKTANYGYTF. CDR3 sequence (DNA): TGTGCCAGCAGCCAAGATGGGTACGCGGGACCGAAAACAGCTAACTATGGCTACACCTTC.

This rearrangement joins TRBV13 to TRBJ1-1; D call uncertain. This CDR3 has 13 amino acids. CDR1 is PRHDT and CDR2 is FYEKMQ in the germline V gene (reference sequence). V lost 1 base, J lost 9 bases, and 12 bases lay in between. CDR3 nucleotides: TGTGCCAGCAGCTTAGATGCGGCCCCACAAGCTTTCTTT. Translating gives CASSLDAAPQAFF.

This clone came up once. The rearrangement links TRBV29-1 to TRBJ1-2; possibly TRBD1 for D (5 bases). From germline, CDR1 is SQVTM and CDR2 ANQGSEA. This CDR3 is 11 amino acids long. Trimming left V 2 bases short and J 8 bases short, with 9 bases between. CDR3 sequence reads: CSVESRDGYTF. CDR3 coding DNA: TGCAGCGTTGAATCGAGGGACGGCTACACCTTC.

The gene calls are TRBV3-1 (or the pseudogene TRBV3-2) and TRBJ2-6; no clear D. CDR3 length equals 15 residues. Per germline, CDR1 LGHDT and CDR2 YNNKEL (reference sequence). V was pared by 3 bases and J by 4 bases, with 10 bases between. CDR3 region: CASSHYLRGANVLTF. The CDR3 region has the DNA TGTGCCAGCAGCCACTATTTGCGCGGGGCCAACGTCCTGACTTTC.

This clone was counted between two and nine times. The chain has TRBV6-4 and TRBJ2-1; TRBD2 matches 16 bases. There are 16 residues in the CDR3. Germline V lookup: CDR1 MRHNA, CDR2 SNTAGT. The J segment lost 7 bases and the V segment lost 4 bases, leaving 4 bases of the junction unmatched. CDR3 sequence: CASSGPGLAGGNEQFF. The CDR3 nucleotides are TGTGCCAGCAGTGGCCCGGGACTAGCGGGAGGGAATGAGCAGTTCTTC.

J is TRBJ1-6 and V is TRBV5-1, with D unresolved. Trimming left V 0 bases short and J 0 bases short, with 10 bases between. CDR1 is SGHRS and CDR2 is YFSETQ in the germline V gene. The CDR3 runs 17 residues. CDR3 DNA sequence: TGCGCCAGCAGCTTGGTCGAGGCTGGCTCCTATAATTCACCCCTCCACTTT. This translates into CASSLVEAGSYNSPLHF.